Below, 9 T cell receptor beta chains from the same sample are listed, as sequenced in a study of cytomegalovirus exposure and HLA in healthy donors. The PCR had 60 Vbeta and 13 Jbeta primers. Using immunoSEQ multiplex PCR, the repertoire was profiled, and TCRdb retains in-frame clones only, with some absent. Of about 160,000 clones listed, almost 80% are singletons. Source material: PBMCs. The receptor set was obtained from a woman aged 45-65 years in good health and CMV-seropositive.

V usage is TRBV6-5 and J usage is TRBJ2-7; 7 nucleotides match TRBD2. Trimming removed 6 bases from V and 4 bases from J; junction bases left unmatched: 6. The CDR3 extends over 13 amino acids. The germline V gene has CDR1 MNHEY and CDR2 SVGAGI. As DNA, the CDR3 is TGTGCCAGCAGGGGGAGGGATTGGTACGAGCAGTACTTC. Encoded protein: CASRGRDWYEQYF.

This chain links TRBV7-9 with TRBJ1-1; D gene uncertain. Germline assignment: CDR1 SEHNR and CDR2 FQNEAQ (reference sequence). Trimming pared 0 bases from V and 2 bases from J, leaving 4 bases between. This CDR3 has 13 amino acids. CDR3 protein: CASSLALNTEAFF. CDR3 DNA: TGTGCCAGCAGCTTAGCTCTCAACACTGAAGCTTTCTTT.

This clone was counted between two and nine times. The chain couples TRBV28 to TRBJ1-3; perhaps TRBD1 as D (5 bases). This CDR3 is built from 14 residues. From germline, CDR1 is MDHEN and CDR2 SYDVKM. Trimming took 4 bases from V and 7 from J, leaving 14 bases between them. CDR3 amino acids: CASSSPGLGNTIYF. In nucleotides, the CDR3 is TGTGCCAGCAGTTCCCCAGGGTTAGGTAACACCATATATTTT.

This clone was detected a few times. The V call is TRBV2, the J call TRBJ2-1, with D hard to call. In germline, CDR1 is SNHLY, CDR2 FYNNEI. V was clipped by 6 bases and J by 0 bases, with 12 bases between them. The CDR3 extends over 15 amino acids. The CDR3 region has the DNA TGTGCCAGCAGCCCCCGTCTGAGCTCCTACAATGAGCAGTTCTTC. Translating gives CASSPRLSSYNEQFF.

This chain connects TRBV4-1 to TRBJ1-2; D unclear. V lost 0 bases and J 5 bases, leaving 13 bases between the germline ends. There are 15 residues in the CDR3. Per germline, CDR1 MGHRA and CDR2 YSYEKL. This CDR3 reads CASSQEPGKGYGYTF. CDR3 DNA sequence: TGCGCCAGCAGCCAAGAACCGGGGAAAGGGTATGGCTACACCTTC.

This chain links TRBV7-2 with TRBJ2-3, with TRBD1 matching 8 bases. CDR1 is SGHTA and CDR2 is FQGNSA in the germline V gene. This CDR3 is built from 15 residues. The J segment lost 6 bases and the V segment lost 1 base, leaving 6 bases of the junction unmatched. The CDR3 spells CASSLVQGGRDTQYF. CDR3 nucleotide sequence: TGTGCCAGCAGCTTAGTACAGGGGGGACGGGATACGCAGTATTTT.

The chain combines TRBV6-4 with TRBJ2-1; 8 bases agree with TRBD2. The V and J ends lost 6 bases and 3 bases, in that order; junction bases with no gene match: 13. The CDR3 has 17 residues. CDR1 is MRHNA, CDR2 SNTAGT, per germline. The CDR3 DNA sequence: TGTGCCAGCAGCCGAGGACCGCCGGGACTAGGCTACAATGAGCAGTTCTTC. Translation gives CASSRGPPGLGYNEQFF.

CDR3 in DNA: TGTGCCAGCACTCTTTTAGATACGCAGTATTTT. As protein: CASTLLDTQYF. The genes are TRBV6-5 and TRBJ2-3; no reliable D call. Germline V gives CDR1 MNHEY, CDR2 SVGAGI. The CDR3 is 11 amino acids. Trimming cost V 7 bases and J 5 bases, with 7 bases left between them.

V usage is TRBV19 and J usage is TRBJ2-1; unclear D gene. Germline V gene sequence: CDR1 LNHDA, CDR2 SQIVND (reference sequence). Trimming cost V 4 bases and J 3 bases, with 7 bases left between them. This CDR3 is built from 13 residues. The CDR3 region is CASSKTYYNEQFF. Here the CDR3 DNA reads TGTGCCAGTAGTAAAACTTACTACAATGAGCAGTTCTTC.